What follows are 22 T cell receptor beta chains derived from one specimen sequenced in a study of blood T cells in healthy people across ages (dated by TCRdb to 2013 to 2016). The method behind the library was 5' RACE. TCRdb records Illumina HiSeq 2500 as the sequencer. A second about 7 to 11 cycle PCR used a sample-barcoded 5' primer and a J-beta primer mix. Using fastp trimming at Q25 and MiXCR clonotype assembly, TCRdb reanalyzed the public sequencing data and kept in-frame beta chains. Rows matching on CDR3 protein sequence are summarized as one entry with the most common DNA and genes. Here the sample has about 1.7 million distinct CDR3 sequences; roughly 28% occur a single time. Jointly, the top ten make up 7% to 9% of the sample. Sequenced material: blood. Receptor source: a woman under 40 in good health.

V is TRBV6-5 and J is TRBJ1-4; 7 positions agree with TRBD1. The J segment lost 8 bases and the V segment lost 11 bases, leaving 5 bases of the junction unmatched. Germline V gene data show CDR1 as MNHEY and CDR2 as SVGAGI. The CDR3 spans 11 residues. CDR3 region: CAVGGGEKLFF. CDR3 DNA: TGTGCCGTAGGGGGCGGCGAAAAACTGTTTTTT.

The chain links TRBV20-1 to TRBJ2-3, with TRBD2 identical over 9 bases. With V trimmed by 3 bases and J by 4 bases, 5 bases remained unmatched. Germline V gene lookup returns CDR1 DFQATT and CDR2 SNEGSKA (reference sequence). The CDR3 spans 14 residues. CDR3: CSARASGDSDTQYF. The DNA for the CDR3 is TGCAGTGCTAGGGCTAGCGGGGATTCAGATACGCAGTATTTT.

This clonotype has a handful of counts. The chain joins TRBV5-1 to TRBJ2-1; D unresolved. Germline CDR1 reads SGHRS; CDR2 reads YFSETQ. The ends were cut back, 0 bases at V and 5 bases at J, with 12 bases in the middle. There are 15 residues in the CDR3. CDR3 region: CASSLEASRHNEQFF. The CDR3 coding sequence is TGCGCCAGCAGCTTGGAGGCTAGTCGCCACAATGAGCAGTTCTTC.

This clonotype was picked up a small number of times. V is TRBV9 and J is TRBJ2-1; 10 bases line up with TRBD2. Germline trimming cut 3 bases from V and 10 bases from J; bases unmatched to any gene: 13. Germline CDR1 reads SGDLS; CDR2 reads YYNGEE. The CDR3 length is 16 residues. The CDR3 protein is CASSAQSLAGAGEQFF. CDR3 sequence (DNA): TGTGCCAGCAGCGCCCAAAGCCTAGCGGGGGCAGGGGAGCAGTTCTTC.

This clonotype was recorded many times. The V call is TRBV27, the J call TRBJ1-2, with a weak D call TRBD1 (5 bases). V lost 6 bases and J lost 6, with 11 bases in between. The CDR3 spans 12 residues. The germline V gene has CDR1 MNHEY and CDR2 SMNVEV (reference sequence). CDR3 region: CASSPVGHGYTF. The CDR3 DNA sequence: TGTGCCAGCAGCCCTGTGGGGCATGGCTACACCTTC.

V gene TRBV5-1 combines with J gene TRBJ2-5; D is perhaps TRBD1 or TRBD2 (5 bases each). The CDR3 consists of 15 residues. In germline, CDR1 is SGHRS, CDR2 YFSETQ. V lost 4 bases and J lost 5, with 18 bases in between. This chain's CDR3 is CASSPLVGEGETQYF. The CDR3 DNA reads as TGCGCCAGCAGCCCACTTGTGGGAGAGGGGGAGACCCAGTACTTC.

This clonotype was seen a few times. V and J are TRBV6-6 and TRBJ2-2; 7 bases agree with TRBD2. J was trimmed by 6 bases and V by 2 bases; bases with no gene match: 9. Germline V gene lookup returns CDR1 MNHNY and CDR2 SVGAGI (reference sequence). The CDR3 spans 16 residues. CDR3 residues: CASSYRSGEWSGELFF. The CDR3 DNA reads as TGTGCCAGCAGTTACCGGAGCGGGGAGTGGTCCGGGGAGCTGTTTTTT.

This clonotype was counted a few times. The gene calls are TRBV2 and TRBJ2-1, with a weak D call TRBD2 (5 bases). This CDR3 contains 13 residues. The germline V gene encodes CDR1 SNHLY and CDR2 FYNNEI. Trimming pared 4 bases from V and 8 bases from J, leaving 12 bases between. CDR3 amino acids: CASSGPGGYEQFF. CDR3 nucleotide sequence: TGTGCCAGCAGTGGTCCTGGCGGGTATGAGCAGTTCTTC.

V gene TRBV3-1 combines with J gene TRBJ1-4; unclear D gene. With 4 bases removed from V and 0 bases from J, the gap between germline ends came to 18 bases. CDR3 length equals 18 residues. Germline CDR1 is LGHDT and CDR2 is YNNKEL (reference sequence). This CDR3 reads CASSPRAWIGATNEKLFF. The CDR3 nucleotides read TGTGCCAGCAGCCCCCGGGCCTGGATTGGGGCAACTAATGAAAAACTGTTTTTT.

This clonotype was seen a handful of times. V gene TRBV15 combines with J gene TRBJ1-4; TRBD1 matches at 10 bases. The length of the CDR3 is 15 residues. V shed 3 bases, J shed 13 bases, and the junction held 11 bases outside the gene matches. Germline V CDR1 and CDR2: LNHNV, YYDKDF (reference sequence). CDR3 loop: CATSSDRDRGGGLFF. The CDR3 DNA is TGTGCCACCAGCAGCGACCGGGACAGGGGAGGGGGACTGTTTTTT.

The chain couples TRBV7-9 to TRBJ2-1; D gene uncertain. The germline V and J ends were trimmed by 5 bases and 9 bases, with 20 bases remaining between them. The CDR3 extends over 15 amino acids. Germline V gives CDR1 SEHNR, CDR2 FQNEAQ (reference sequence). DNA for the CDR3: TGTGCCAGCAGCAATGGAGTGCAGACAAAAAGTGAGCAGTTCTTC. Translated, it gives CASSNGVQTKSEQFF.

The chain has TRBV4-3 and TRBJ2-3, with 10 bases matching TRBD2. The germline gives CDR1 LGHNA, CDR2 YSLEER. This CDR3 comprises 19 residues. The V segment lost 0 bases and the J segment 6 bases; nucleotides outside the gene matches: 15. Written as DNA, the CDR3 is TGCGCCAGCAGCCAAGATTTGTCTAGCGGGAGACCTGACGAGGATACGCAGTATTTT. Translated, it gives CASSQDLSSGRPDEDTQYF.

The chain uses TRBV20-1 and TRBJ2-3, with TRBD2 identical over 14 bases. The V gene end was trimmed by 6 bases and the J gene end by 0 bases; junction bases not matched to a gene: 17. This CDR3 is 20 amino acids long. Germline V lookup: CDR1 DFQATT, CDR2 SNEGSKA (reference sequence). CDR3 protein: CSATGLAGGLQAVSTDTQYF. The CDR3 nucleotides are TGCAGTGCAACCGGACTAGCGGGGGGCCTCCAGGCTGTGAGCACAGATACGCAGTATTTT.

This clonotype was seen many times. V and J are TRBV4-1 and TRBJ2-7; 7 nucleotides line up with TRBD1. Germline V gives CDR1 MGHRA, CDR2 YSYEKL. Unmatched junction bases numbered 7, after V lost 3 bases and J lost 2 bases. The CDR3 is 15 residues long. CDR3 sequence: CASSQGTATTYEQYF. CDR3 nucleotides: TGCGCCAGCAGCCAGGGGACAGCCACGACCTACGAGCAGTACTTC.

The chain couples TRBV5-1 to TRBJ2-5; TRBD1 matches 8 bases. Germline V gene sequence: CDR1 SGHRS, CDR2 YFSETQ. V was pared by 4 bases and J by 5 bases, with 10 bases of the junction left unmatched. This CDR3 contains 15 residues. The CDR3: CASSPGVRTGETQYF. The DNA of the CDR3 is TGCGCCAGCAGCCCTGGAGTGCGGACAGGGGAGACCCAGTACTTC.

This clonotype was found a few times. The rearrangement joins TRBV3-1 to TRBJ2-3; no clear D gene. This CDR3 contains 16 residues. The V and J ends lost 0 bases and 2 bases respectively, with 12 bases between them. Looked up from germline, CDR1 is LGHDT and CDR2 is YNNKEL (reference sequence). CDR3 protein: CASSQDIRVITDTQYF. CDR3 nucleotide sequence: TGTGCCAGCAGCCAAGATATTCGAGTCATCACAGATACGCAGTATTTT.

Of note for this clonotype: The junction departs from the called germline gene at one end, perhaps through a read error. CDR3 in DNA: TGTGCCAGCAGGCCGAAGCGCAATGAGCGGTTCTTC. Encoded protein: CASRPKRNERFF. The chain couples TRBV6-2 or TRBV6-3 to TRBJ2-1; D remains unclear. Looked up from germline, CDR1 is MNHEY and CDR2 is SVGEGT. The CDR3 is made up of 12 amino acids.

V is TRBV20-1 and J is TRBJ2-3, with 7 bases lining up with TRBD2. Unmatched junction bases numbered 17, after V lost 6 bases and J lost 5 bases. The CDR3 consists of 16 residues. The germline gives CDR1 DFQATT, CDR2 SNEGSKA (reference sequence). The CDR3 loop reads CSASGEGGSRGDTQYF. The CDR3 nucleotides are TGCAGTGCCTCTGGGGAAGGCGGGAGCCGTGGAGATACGCAGTATTTT.

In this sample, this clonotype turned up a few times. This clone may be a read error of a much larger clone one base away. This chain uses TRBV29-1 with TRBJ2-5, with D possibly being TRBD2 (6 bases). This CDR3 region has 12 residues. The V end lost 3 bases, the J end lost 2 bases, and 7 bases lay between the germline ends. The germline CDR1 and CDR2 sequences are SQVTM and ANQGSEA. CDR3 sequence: CSVDGGQETQYF. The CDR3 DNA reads TGCAGCGTTGATGGGGGGCAAGAGACCCAGTACTTC.

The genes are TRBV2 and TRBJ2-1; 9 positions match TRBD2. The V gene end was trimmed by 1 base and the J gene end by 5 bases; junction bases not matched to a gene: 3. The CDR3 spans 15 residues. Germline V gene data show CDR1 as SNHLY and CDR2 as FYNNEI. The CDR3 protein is CASSEELAGHNEQFF. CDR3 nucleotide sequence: TGTGCCAGCAGTGAAGAGCTAGCGGGACACAATGAGCAGTTCTTC.

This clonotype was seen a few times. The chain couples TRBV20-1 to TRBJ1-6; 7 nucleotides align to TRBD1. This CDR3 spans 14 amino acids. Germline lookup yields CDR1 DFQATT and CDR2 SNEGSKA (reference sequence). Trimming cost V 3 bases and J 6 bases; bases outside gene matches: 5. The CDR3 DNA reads TGCAGTGCTAGGCCGACAGGGAGTAATTCACCCCTCCACTTT. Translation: CSARPTGSNSPLHF.

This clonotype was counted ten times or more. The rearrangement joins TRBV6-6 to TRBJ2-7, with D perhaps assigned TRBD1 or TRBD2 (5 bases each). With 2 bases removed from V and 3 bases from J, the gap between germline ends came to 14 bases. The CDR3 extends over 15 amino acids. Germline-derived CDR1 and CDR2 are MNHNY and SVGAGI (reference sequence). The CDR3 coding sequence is TGTGCCAGCAGTTACGACCGACGGGACGACTACGAGCAGTACTTC. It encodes CASSYDRRDDYEQYF.